Below, one TCR beta chain is given with its context. Source study methods: Reference gene primer amplification gave nucleated cell count estimates. TCRdb's table, derived via immunoSEQ multiplex PCR, lists solely in-frame clones and lacks some. The V and J calls and clone size were taken over from that table, and D and trimming were inferred from the DNA. The data hold some 100,000 clones, with more than 70% observed a single time. The sample is drawn from a study of blood T cell repertoires in COVID-19. This receptor was taken from a human donor in a cohort sampled during active COVID-19. Sequenced material: peripheral blood.

CDR3 region: CASSKGGQGRGYGYTF. The CDR3 nucleotides are TGTGCCAGCAGCAAAGGGGGTCAGGGTAGAGGCTATGGCTACACCTTC. The chain joins TRBV7-2 to TRBJ1-2; the D gene is possibly TRBD1 (6 bases). The CDR3 has 16 amino acids. Deletions cut 5 bases from V and 4 bases from J, with 20 bases between. Per the germline V gene, CDR1 is SGHTA and CDR2 is FQGNSA.